What follows are 7 T cell receptor beta chains derived from one specimen sequenced in a study of T-cell memory formation after mild COVID-19. TCRdb fed the 5' RACE reads into MiXCR, producing one record per CDR3 protein. The sample consists of about 600,000 distinct CDR3 sequences, less than 25% of them appearing once. Material for sequencing was PBMCs or a T cell subset sorted from them (not recorded which). The receptors shown here come from an adult woman who had mild COVID-19 (a few samples of this study predate the infection). Cell type and time point are not known.

This chain joins TRBV12-3 or TRBV12-4 and TRBJ2-1, with TRBD2 matching 8 bases. The CDR3 is made up of 16 amino acids. V lost 2 bases to trimming and J lost 8 bases; unmatched junction nucleotides: 11. CDR3 protein: CASSLPPREGLHEQFF. CDR3 coding DNA: TGTGCCAGCAGTTTACCTCCCCGGGAGGGCCTCCATGAGCAGTTCTTC.

There are a few counts of this clonotype. The V and J genes are TRBV7-9 and TRBJ1-5, with D possibly TRBD1 on 6 matching bases. CDR3 length: 13 residues. V gave up 5 bases and J gave up 3 bases, with 8 bases separating them. CDR1 is SEHNR and CDR2 is FQNEAQ in the germline V gene (reference sequence). The CDR3 protein is CASSRDTNQPQHF. The CDR3 bases are TGTGCCAGCAGCAGGGACACCAATCAGCCCCAGCATTTT.

This clonotype was recorded a few times. This chain links TRBV7-3 with TRBJ2-1, with 8 bases that match TRBD2. The CDR3 consists of 13 residues. V lost 10 bases, J lost 6 bases, and 8 bases stayed unmatched. Germline-derived CDR1 and CDR2 are SGHTA and FQGTGA. CDR3 region: CATSSLAGNEQFF. CDR3 bases: TGTGCCACATCCTCCCTAGCGGGCAATGAGCAGTTCTTC.

This clonotype was seen a handful of times. The genes are TRBV9 and TRBJ1-1; TRBD1 is a possible D gene (6 bases). The CDR3 is made up of 14 amino acids. Germline V gene data show CDR1 as SGDLS and CDR2 as YYNGEE. Trimming took off 0 bases at V and 4 bases at J, with 10 bases between the two ends. CDR3 amino acids: CASSVVGAGTEAFF. CDR3 in DNA: TGTGCCAGCAGCGTAGTGGGGGCCGGCACTGAAGCTTTCTTT.

This clonotype has a handful of counts. V and J are TRBV4-2 and TRBJ1-4; D is unclear. Deletions cut 4 bases from V and 0 bases from J, with 15 bases between. The CDR3 extends over 17 amino acids. From germline, CDR1 is LGHNA and CDR2 YNFKEQ. The CDR3 loop is CASSPVSRGATNEKLFF. CDR3 bases: TGTGCCAGCAGCCCAGTTTCCAGAGGTGCAACTAATGAAAAACTGTTTTTT.

The chain is built from TRBV12-3 or TRBV12-4 and TRBJ2-3; D uncertain. The CDR3 sequence is 13 residues long. Trimming removed 8 bases at V and 6 bases at J, with 15 bases between. CDR3 sequence: CASGSNSADTQYF. The CDR3, as DNA: TGTGCCAGCGGCTCCAATTCGGCCGATACGCAGTATTTT.

This clonotype has at least ten counts. V gene TRBV7-6 combines with J gene TRBJ2-1; 7 bases are a match to TRBD2. CDR1 and CDR2 from the germline V gene are SGHVS and FNYEAQ. The V gene end was trimmed by 3 bases and the J gene end by 8 bases; junction bases not matched to a gene: 7. The CDR3 loop spans 14 amino acids. CDR3 protein: CASSFTGGTDEQFF. CDR3 nucleotide sequence: TGTGCCAGCAGCTTCACGGGGGGTACTGATGAGCAGTTCTTC.